This TCR beta chain was captured by sequencing in a study of OX40 agonist ivuxolimab in advanced cancers. Study-wide context: Dose-escalation patients were diagnosed with hepatocellular carcinoma, melanoma, renal cell cancer or head and neck cancer. Findings and limits, study-wide: Which antigen the expanded peripheral T cells recognized is unknown.

Generated by immunoSEQ multiplex PCR, the TCRdb table keeps only in-frame clones and is missing some. The sample carries about 110,000 clones, around 90% recorded once. The CDR3 is made up of 14 amino acids. Germline V gives CDR1 MNHEY, CDR2 SVGAGI. Trimming removed 8 bases at V and 7 bases at J, with 20 bases between. About this clone itself: The target antigen is unknown.

This receptor was identified in an adult with an advanced solid tumor such as melanoma, head and neck, liver or kidney cancer. Source: CD4+ or CD8+ T cells sorted from blood, taken in a trial of the OX40 agonist ivuxolimab. The chain employs TRBV6-5 and TRBJ1-2, with a possible D match to TRBD1 (6 bases). The CDR3 DNA reads as TGTGCCAGCTCCCCTCGGGGGGCTGTCGGTGGCTACACCTTC. Its translation is CASSPRGAVGGYTF.